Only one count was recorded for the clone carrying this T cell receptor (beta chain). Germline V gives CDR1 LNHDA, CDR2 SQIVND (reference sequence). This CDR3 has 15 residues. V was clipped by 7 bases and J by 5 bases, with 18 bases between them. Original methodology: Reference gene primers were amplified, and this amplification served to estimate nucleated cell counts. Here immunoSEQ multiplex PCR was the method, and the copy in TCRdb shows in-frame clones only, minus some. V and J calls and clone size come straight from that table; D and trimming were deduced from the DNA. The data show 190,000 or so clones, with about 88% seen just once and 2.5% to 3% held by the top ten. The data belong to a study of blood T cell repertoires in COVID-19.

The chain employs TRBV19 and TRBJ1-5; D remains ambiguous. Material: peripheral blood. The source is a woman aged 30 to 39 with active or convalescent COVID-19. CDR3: CASTTPIETDQPQHF. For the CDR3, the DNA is TGTGCCAGTACCACCCCCATAGAAACTGATCAGCCCCAGCATTTT.